These 18 T cell receptor beta chains originate from one sample sequenced in a study of molecular identifiers for immune sequencing clone quantification. In TCRdb, the PCR reads were re-called with MiXCR into one record per CDR3 protein. This sample has about 630,000 distinct CDR3 sequences, with about 25% found just once. Sequencing input: naive CD8+ T cells from blood, with Jurkat cell RNA spiked in. Subset of the sample: FACS-sorted CD8+CD4-CCR7+CD45RA+ naive T cells. The receptors come from a human donor in good health. Some libraries in this study had Jurkat cell RNA spiked in.

Comment on this clonotype: A read error may explain this, as a much larger clone is one base away. The chain combines TRBV5-1 with TRBJ2-7; tentatively, D is TRBD2 (7 bases). There are 17 residues in the CDR3. Germline V gene data show CDR1 as SGHRS and CDR2 as YFSETQ. The ends were cut back, 4 bases at V and 4 bases at J, with 24 bases in the middle. CDR3 sequence: CASSTHRYAGAVYEQYF. CDR3 DNA: TGCGCCAGCAGCACCCATCGATACGCGGGGGCCGTATACGAGCAGTACTTC.

Turning to this clonotype: Possible read error: a much larger clone is one base away. V usage is TRBV7-9 and J usage is TRBJ2-3, with a weak D call TRBD2 (7 bases). V lost 5 bases, J lost 4 bases, and 19 bases lay in between. CDR1 is SEHNR, CDR2 FQNEAQ, per germline (reference sequence). The CDR3 consists of 16 residues. In DNA, the CDR3 is TGTGCCAGCAGCCCGAATCTACTGGGGGGGCCAGATACGCAGTATTTT. It specifies CASSPNLLGGPDTQYF.

This clonotype appeared many times. The chain employs TRBV12-3 or TRBV12-4 and TRBJ1-5; D is possibly TRBD1 (5 bases). The CDR3 is 12 residues long. V lost 6 bases, J lost 9 bases, and 12 bases lay in between. The CDR3 loop is CASSPGSLPQHF. The DNA of the CDR3 is TGTGCCAGCAGCCCAGGGTCACTGCCCCAGCATTTT.

The chain employs TRBV30 and TRBJ1-1; D uncertain. Trimming removed 4 bases at V and 9 bases at J, with 15 bases between. CDR1 is GTSNPN, CDR2 SVGIG, per germline (reference sequence). This CDR3 contains 12 residues. The DNA of the CDR3 is TGTGCCTGGAACACGGACGCCCCGAAAGCTTTCTTT. It codes for CAWNTDAPKAFF.

About this clonotype: At one of its ends the junction is not consistent with the germline gene, which may arise from a read error. The chain employs TRBV20-1 and TRBJ1-6, with 9 bases identical to TRBD1. The CDR3 is 15 amino acids. CDR1 DFQATT and CDR2 SNEGSKA come from the germline V gene (reference sequence). The CDR3 sequence is CNARDTTGGWSPLHF. For the CDR3, the DNA is TGCAATGCTAGAGATACAACAGGGGGCTGGTCACCCCTCCACTTT.

A single count supports this clonotype. This chain connects TRBV30 to TRBJ1-5; D is unclear. The germline V gene has CDR1 GTSNPN and CDR2 SVGIG (reference sequence). The CDR3 length is 14 residues. V was shortened by 1 base and J by 9 bases, with 16 bases between the two germline ends. The CDR3 nucleotides are TGTGCCTGGAGTGGAGGGCAGGACGGCCCGCCCCAGCATTTT. The encoded protein is CAWSGGQDGPPQHF.

This chain links TRBV11-2 with TRBJ2-1, with D tentatively TRBD2 (6 bases). V gave up 0 bases and J gave up 3 bases, with 6 bases separating them. Germline values: CDR1 SGHAT, CDR2 FQNNGV. This CDR3 has 14 residues. The CDR3 spells CASSLEDYYNEQFF. In nucleotides, the CDR3 is TGTGCCAGCAGCTTAGAGGACTACTACAATGAGCAGTTCTTC.

A remark on this clonotype: A read error is possible here, since a much larger clone lies one base away. Lacking the conserved final phenylalanine or tryptophan, this CDR3 likely reflects a read error. The V call is TRBV27, the J call TRBJ1-5, with D tentatively TRBD1 (5 bases). V was trimmed by 10 bases and J by 4 bases, leaving 11 bases between them. This CDR3 is built from 12 residues. In germline, CDR1 is MNHEY, CDR2 SMNVEV (reference sequence). The CDR3 region has the DNA TGTGCCACCAGGCGGGGGAATCAGCCCCAGCATTTA. Its protein product is CATRRGNQPQHL.

The V and J genes are TRBV7-9 and TRBJ2-7; 8 bases match TRBD1. The length of the CDR3 is 18 residues. The trim removed 3 bases at V and 2 bases at J, leaving 15 bases unmatched. CDR1 is SEHNR and CDR2 is FQNEAQ in the germline V gene (reference sequence). This CDR3 reads CASSFPRNWTGSPYEQYF. The CDR3 DNA follows: TGTGCCAGCAGCTTTCCTAGAAATTGGACAGGGAGTCCCTACGAGCAGTACTTC.

Concerning this clonotype: At one boundary the junction diverges from the germline segment, which might be a read error. The genes are TRBV6-2 or TRBV6-3 and TRBJ1-5, with D perhaps matching TRBD1 (5 bases). Germline V gene lookup returns CDR1 MNHEY and CDR2 SVGEGT. The CDR3 has 15 amino acids. CDR3 nucleotides: TGTGCCGGCAGATTTTCGACAGATAGCAATCAGCCCCAGCATTTT. Its translation: CAGRFSTDSNQPQHF.

The sample holds many counts of this clonotype. The chain combines TRBV13 with TRBJ2-3; D gene uncertain. Trimming stripped 4 bases from V and 7 bases from J, with 12 bases between. Germline CDR1 PRHDT, CDR2 FYEKMQ (reference sequence). CDR3 length: 13 residues. CDR3 DNA sequence: TGTGCCAGCAGCTGGACCTCCCAAAATACGCAGTATTTT. Translating gives CASSWTSQNTQYF.

In this sample, this clonotype turned up many times. V and J are TRBV28 and TRBJ2-3; 9 bases agree with TRBD2. The germline CDR1 and CDR2 sequences are MDHEN and SYDVKM. The CDR3 is 15 residues long. V lost 2 bases and J lost 4; bases outside the gene matches: 4. The CDR3 DNA reads as TGTGCCAGCAGTTTAGGTCGCGGGGGGGCAGATACGCAGTATTTT. Protein: CASSLGRGGADTQYF.

With regard to this clonotype: A much larger clone is a single base away; this may be a read error. The J gene is TRBJ2-2, the V gene TRBV29-1, with 7 bases that match TRBD1. Germline CDR1 SQVTM, CDR2 ANQGSEA. The CDR3 consists of 12 residues. Here the CDR3 reads CSVVGGTRELFF. Here the CDR3 DNA reads TGCAGCGTTGTAGGGGGCACCAGGGAGCTGTTTTTT.

The chain links TRBV7-9 to TRBJ1-1; D is unresolved. From germline, CDR1 is SEHNR and CDR2 FQNEAQ (reference sequence). The CDR3 consists of 12 residues. Trimming left V 6 bases short and J 10 bases short, with 15 bases between. CDR3 sequence reads: CASSIGSLTAFF. The CDR3 bases are TGTGCCAGCAGTATAGGCTCCCTGACAGCTTTCTTT.

Ten or more counts support this clonotype. The gene calls are TRBV20-1 and TRBJ2-7; D remains ambiguous. The CDR3 is 11 amino acids. Germline-derived CDR1 and CDR2 are DFQATT and SNEGSKA (reference sequence). Trimming shortened V by 6 bases and J by 3 bases, and 9 bases separated the two germline ends. The CDR3 loop is CSAESGYEQYF. The CDR3 DNA reads TGCAGTGCCGAGTCGGGCTACGAGCAGTACTTC.

This clonotype was counted at least ten times. The J gene is TRBJ1-4, the V gene TRBV2; 10 bases are shared with TRBD1. V was pared by 6 bases and J by 8 bases, with 6 bases of the junction left unmatched. The germline CDR1 and CDR2 sequences are SNHLY and FYNNEI. This CDR3 region has 14 residues. CDR3 DNA: TGTGCCAGCAGGGGACAGGGGAGAGAGGAAAAACTGTTTTTT. Amino acid sequence: CASRGQGREEKLFF.

This clonotype was found many times. Written as DNA, the CDR3 is TGTGCCAGCAGCTCCGGGACTAGACTGTGGGAGCAGTACTTC. Its protein is CASSSGTRLWEQYF. V is TRBV7-2 and J is TRBJ2-7, with 8 bases that match TRBD2. This CDR3 has 14 amino acids. Trimming at V came to 4 bases and at J to 7 bases, leaving 9 bases not matched to a gene. CDR1 and CDR2 from the germline V gene are SGHTA and FQGNSA.

CDR3: CSARDIMVEQYF. The DNA of the CDR3 is TGCAGTGCTAGAGATATAATGGTCGAGCAGTACTTC. V gene TRBV20-1 combines with J gene TRBJ2-7; no clear D gene. Germline assignment: CDR1 DFQATT and CDR2 SNEGSKA (reference sequence). The CDR3 spans 12 residues. V lost 0 bases, J lost 6 bases, and 9 bases lay in between.